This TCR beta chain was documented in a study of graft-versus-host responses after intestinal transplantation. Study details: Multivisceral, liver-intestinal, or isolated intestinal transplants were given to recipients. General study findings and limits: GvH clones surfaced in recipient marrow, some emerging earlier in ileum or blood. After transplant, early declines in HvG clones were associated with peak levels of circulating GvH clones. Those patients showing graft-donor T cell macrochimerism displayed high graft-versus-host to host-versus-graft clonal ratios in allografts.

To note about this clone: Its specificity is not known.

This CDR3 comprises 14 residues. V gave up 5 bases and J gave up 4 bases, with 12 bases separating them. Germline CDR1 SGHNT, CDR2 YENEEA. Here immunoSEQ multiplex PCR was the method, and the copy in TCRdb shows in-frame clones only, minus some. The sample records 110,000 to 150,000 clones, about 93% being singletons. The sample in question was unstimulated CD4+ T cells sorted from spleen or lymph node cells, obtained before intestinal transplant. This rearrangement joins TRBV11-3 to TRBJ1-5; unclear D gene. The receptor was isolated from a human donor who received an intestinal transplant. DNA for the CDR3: TGTGCCAGCAGCCCTAAGGTACCAAATCAGCCCCAGCATTTT. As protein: CASSPKVPNQPQHF.